The 15 T cell receptor beta chains below come from one sample, sequenced in a study of post-analysis software for immune sequencing data. The library was made from cDNA and included unique molecular identifiers. One entry per CDR3 protein results from TCRdb running MiXCR on the PCR reads. The table has 650,000 to 850,000 distinct CDR3 sequences, 46% seen once. For these receptors, no antigen is known. General observations from the study: Roughly 5 TRBV segments, including TRBV5-6, TRBV5-1 and TRBV20-1, were more frequent in patients than controls.

Input material: blood. All receptors derive from a girl aged 10 to 17 with multiple sclerosis.

This clonotype was seen only a few times. The chain recombines TRBV24-1 with TRBJ2-3; tentative D call: TRBD1 (6 bases). This CDR3 is 13 amino acids long. CDR1 is KGHDR and CDR2 is SFDVKD in the germline V gene. Trimming shortened V by 7 bases and J by 3 bases, and 10 bases separated the two germline ends. CDR3 protein: CATRGATTDTQYF. In DNA, the CDR3 is TGTGCCACCAGGGGGGCCACGACAGATACGCAGTATTTT.

The V call is TRBV20-1, the J call TRBJ2-1; D is unresolved. Germline-derived CDR1 and CDR2 are DFQATT and SNEGSKA (reference sequence). This CDR3 is built from 15 residues. Trimming cost V 3 bases and J 5 bases, with 17 bases left between them. This CDR3 reads CSARAFMVEHNEQFF. The CDR3 DNA reads TGCAGTGCTAGGGCCTTTATGGTAGAGCACAATGAGCAGTTCTTC.

V is TRBV4-1 and J is TRBJ2-7, with D unclear. From germline, CDR1 is MGHRA and CDR2 YSYEKL. The V end lost 0 bases, the J end lost 0 bases, and 21 bases lay between the germline ends. The CDR3 is made up of 19 amino acids. CDR3 coding DNA: TGCGCCAGCAGCCAAGAACCCCCCCCTACGCGGATCTTCTCCTACGAGCAGTACTTC. Protein product: CASSQEPPPTRIFSYEQYF.

This chain joins TRBV6-2 or TRBV6-3 and TRBJ2-5, with D possibly TRBD2 on 6 matching bases. Germline CDR1 is MNHEY and CDR2 is SVGEGT. V was clipped by 1 base and J by 11 bases, with 14 bases between them. This CDR3 is built from 13 residues. For the CDR3, the DNA is TGTGCCAGCAGTTACTGGGGGGTGAATGAGCAGTACTTC. Translating it yields CASSYWGVNEQYF.

This clonotype was seen more than once but under ten times. V usage is TRBV12-3 or TRBV12-4 and J usage is TRBJ2-5; 7 nucleotides match TRBD2. The J call may be in error: the DNA end matches TRBJ2-7 better. This CDR3 is 14 amino acids long. CDR3 nucleotides: TGTGCCAGCAGTTTAGGCGGGAGATCTCGCGAGCAGTACTTC. Its protein product is CASSLGGRSREQYF.

The chain recombines TRBV7-9 with TRBJ2-7; D is uncertain. CDR3 length equals 14 residues. V lost 5 bases, J lost 2 bases, and 13 bases lay in between. Germline values: CDR1 SEHNR, CDR2 FQNEAQ (reference sequence). Written as DNA, the CDR3 is TGTGCCAGCAGCCCTTCGAATGTCCCCTACGAGCAGTACTTC. Translating it yields CASSPSNVPYEQYF.

This chain links TRBV27 with TRBJ2-1; TRBD2 matches at 11 bases. CDR3 length equals 16 residues. CDR1 MNHEY and CDR2 SMNVEV come from the germline V gene (reference sequence). The V and J ends lost 2 bases and 6 bases, in that order; junction bases with no gene match: 6. The chain's CDR3 is CASSLLLAGDLNEQFF. For the CDR3, the DNA is TGTGCCAGCAGTTTACTACTAGCGGGAGACCTCAATGAGCAGTTCTTC.

The V call is TRBV7-9, the J call TRBJ2-1, with 8 bases fitting TRBD2. Germline V CDR1 and CDR2: SEHNR, FQNEAQ (reference sequence). This CDR3 is built from 17 residues. V shed 2 bases, J shed 7 bases, and the junction held 13 bases outside the gene matches. CDR3 DNA sequence: TGTGCCAGCAGCTTACCCTCTATGGGGGCTAGCGGGAATGAGCAGTTCTTC. It translates to CASSLPSMGASGNEQFF.

The chain carries TRBV7-8 and TRBJ1-2; D possibly corresponds to TRBD1 (5 bases). Germline loops: CDR1 SGHVS, CDR2 FQNEAQ. Trimming took 1 base from V and 4 from J, leaving 16 bases between them. The CDR3 spans 16 residues. CDR3 sequence: CASSLDRNQGFYGYTF. In nucleotides, the CDR3 is TGTGCCAGCAGCTTAGATAGGAATCAGGGATTCTATGGCTACACCTTC.

This chain links TRBV5-6 with TRBJ2-1; D might be TRBD1 or TRBD2, each matching 6 bases. The V gene's germline CDR1 is SGHDT and CDR2 YYEEEE. The CDR3 consists of 15 residues. Trimming cost V 7 bases and J 7 bases, with 21 bases left between them. CDR3 sequence: CASSPLGGARNEQFF. The CDR3 nucleotides are TGTGCCAGCTCCCCTCTGGGGGGCGCACGGAATGAGCAGTTCTTC. The full variable domain, its missing parts supplied by reference TRBV5-6 and TRBJ2-1, is DAGVTQSPTHLIKTRGQQVTLRCSPKSGHDTVSWYQQALGQGPQFIFQYYEEEERQRGNFPDRFSGHQFPNYSSELNVNALLLGDSALYLCASSPLGGARNEQFFGPGTRLTVL.

The rearrangement links TRBV20-1 to TRBJ2-5; D not certain. The CDR3 runs to 12 residues. V lost 3 bases and J 1 base, leaving 6 bases between the germline ends. Germline values: CDR1 DFQATT, CDR2 SNEGSKA (reference sequence). This CDR3 is CSARRTQETQYF. For the CDR3, the DNA is TGCAGTGCTAGGCGGACCCAAGAGACCCAGTACTTC.

This clonotype showed up just a few times. The V gene is TRBV15, the J gene TRBJ2-7; 9 bases fit TRBD1. The V segment lost 5 bases and the J segment 7 bases; nucleotides outside the gene matches: 9. The CDR3 runs 14 residues. In germline, CDR1 is LNHNV, CDR2 YYDKDF (reference sequence). DNA for the CDR3: TGTGCCACCAGCCCCGGGACAGGGACCGAAGAGCAGTACTTC. Its translation: CATSPGTGTEEQYF. Using reference TRBV15 and TRBJ2-7 for the parts outside the CDR3, the full variable domain is DAMVIQNPRYQVTQFGKPVTLSCSQTLNHNVMYWYQQKSSQAPKLLFHYYDKDFNNEADTPDNFQSRRPNTSFCFLDIRSPGLGDTAMYLCATSPGTGTEEQYFGPGTRLTVT.

CDR3 in DNA: TGTGCCAGCAGTTCCTTAGCGGTACAAGAGACCCAGTACTTC. It is translated as CASSSLAVQETQYF. The chain carries TRBV6-5 and TRBJ2-5; the D gene is possibly TRBD2 (6 bases). V dropped 4 bases and J dropped 2 bases, with 11 bases sitting between them. CDR1 MNHEY and CDR2 SVGAGI come from the germline V gene. The CDR3 length is 14 residues.

This sequence joins TRBV7-8 and TRBJ2-3, with 7 bases matching TRBD2. Germline V gene sequence: CDR1 SGHVS, CDR2 FQNEAQ. J was trimmed by 4 bases and V by 5 bases; bases with no gene match: 6. The CDR3 length is 14 residues. CDR3 bases: TGTGCCAGCAGCCCCCGGACTAGATCAGATACGCAGTATTTT. Encoded protein: CASSPRTRSDTQYF. Using reference TRBV7-8 and TRBJ2-3 for the parts outside the CDR3, the full variable domain is GAGVSQSPRYKVAKRGQDVALRCDPISGHVSLFWYQQALGQGPEFLTYFQNEAQLDKSGLPSDRFFAERPEGSVSTLKIQRTQQEDSAVYLCASSPRTRSDTQYFGPGTRLTVL.

V gene TRBV12-5 combines with J gene TRBJ1-2; 7 nucleotides match TRBD1. The V segment lost 3 bases and the J segment 7 bases; nucleotides outside the gene matches: 5. Germline CDR1 and CDR2: LGHNT and FRNRAP. This CDR3 region has 13 residues. As DNA, the CDR3 is TGTGCTAGTGGTTTTGAGGGGGCGCGTGGCTACACCTTC. As protein: CASGFEGARGYTF.